The TCR beta chain described here comes from a study of T cell changes during pregnancy in multiple sclerosis. This clone was recorded a few times. Sequenced by immunoSEQ multiplex PCR; TCRdb stores in-frame clones only, minus some. In the table there are around 64,000 clones, around 90% of which are singletons. Sample: CD4+ T cells from peripheral blood mononuclear cells, taken after pregnancy. The TCR sequence derives from a female donor with multiple sclerosis, enrolled in a pregnancy study.

The CDR3 DNA reads as TGTGCCAGCAGCCCCTCGTCGGCTAGTACCGAGACCCAGTACTTC. As protein: CASSPSSASTETQYF. The V and J genes are TRBV7-9 and TRBJ2-5; no firm D call. The CDR3 runs to 15 residues. CDR1 SEHNR and CDR2 FQNEAQ come from the germline V gene (reference sequence). Trimming stripped 5 bases from V and 5 bases from J, with 18 bases between.